The TCR beta chain under discussion was sequenced for a study of cytomegalovirus exposure and HLA in healthy donors (dated 2017 in TCRdb). Concerning the study at large: An earlier analysis of fewer than 750 of the donors reported 276 Gb of sequence data and 95 million to 140 million unique TCR beta sequences obtained from approximately 180 million T cells. Genome-wide SNP genotypes for about 60% of the roughly 700 donors were used in a later genetic analysis, which treated that subset as a discovery cohort. Rather than using new phenotypic data, the later analysis identified candidate immune exposures from TCR beta sequences and from how often those sequences occurred across donors. To decide whether each TCR beta V gene segment behaved as functional or pseudogenic, an earlier analysis of over 500 of the donors relied on high-throughput TCR beta sequencing. To study patterns of TCR occurrence, a later analysis re-analyzed previously published TCR beta repertoires from several hundred donors and added high-resolution HLA genotyping. The number of donors typed differed by locus, with about 629-640 for A, B, C, DRB1 and DQB1, 522 for DQA1, nearly 610 for DPA1, and around 460 for DPB1. Of the roughly 400 genotyped donors, around 81% fell in the genetic ancestry cluster associated with self-reported Caucasian donors. The study was designed to test whether signatures of past pathogen exposure could be identified by cataloging public T cell receptors. A few DR-DQ haplotypes were treated as single units for association and clustering because of strong linkage in the cohort. Class I and class II HLA loci were covered by the typing at four-digit resolution. Donor age, sex, ethnicity and CMV serostatus were compiled alongside the repertoire data. The study combined high-throughput TCR immunosequencing, statistical association of individual TCRs with disease status, and machine learning to predict cytomegalovirus infection status. In addition to the first cohort of around 670 subjects, a separate validation cohort of approximately 130 different subjects was used. The study used immunosequencing to profile the T cell repertoires of 600 to 850 subjects and linked those repertoires to cytomegalovirus serostatus. Around 300 gigabases of sequencing data and 70 million to 85 million unique TCR sequences were included in an early release covering roughly 700 HLA-typed donors. On average, around 240,000 unique TCR beta nucleotide sequences were sequenced per donor among about 400 genotyped donors of the cohort, with around 19% of those sequences being non-productive. Every repertoire in the discovery cohort had been generated on one and the same sequencing platform.

Library creation used the immunoSEQ multiplex PCR assay. The multiplex PCR relied on a mix of 60 forward primers for TCR Vbeta segments and 13 reverse primers for TCR Jbeta segments. The CDR3 region of rearranged TCR beta genes was amplified from genomic DNA by a multiplex PCR assay. On the Illumina HiSeq System, the amplified TCR beta libraries were sequenced as 87-base-pair reads. For the original study's pipeline: In a later analysis, roughly 80 million unique TCR beta chains were counted across the 666 repertoires, and approximately 11 million of these chains were shared by at least two donors. A nearest-neighbor algorithm error-corrected the raw reads and collapsed the reads into unique sequences, merging closely related sequences to remove PCR and sequencing errors. Alignment of CDR3 sequences to IMGT reference sequences was used to assign V, D and J gene segments. For a sequence to be retained, a match of at least six nucleotides to both a V gene segment and a J gene segment was required. Rearrangements were called productive when the CDR3 lacked stop codons and stayed in frame with V and J; all others were non-productive. Following IMGT convention, CDR3 was defined as the stretch from the second conserved V-encoded cysteine to the conserved J-encoded phenylalanine. The earlier analysis of roughly 590 of the donors excluded sequences that lacked an unambiguous match to a single V gene segment. In an earlier analysis of approximately 610 of the donors, V segments were called functional above 56.7% productive rearrangements and were called segregating when the between-donor standard deviation exceeded 5%. To diagnose cytomegalovirus status from the catalog of TCR beta chain sequences, a statistical classification framework was built. In a later analysis, V and J genes were assigned by comparing TCR nucleotide sequences against IMGT/GENE-DB human TR gene sequences. In a later analysis, CDR3 sequences and most-parsimonious VDJ recombination scenarios were assigned using the TCRdist pipeline. In a later analysis, each TCR beta chain was defined by its CDR3 amino acid sequence together with its V-gene family, and reads without a unique V-gene family were excluded. A later analysis removed 592 highly shared, low-generation-probability nucleotide sequences to deal with suspected cross-contamination and a sequencing artifact. In a later analysis, a clonal expansion index was calculated for each public chain from normalized within-repertoire ranks of inferred template counts. In a later analysis, generation probabilities were computed with a VDJ recombination model fitted to out-of-frame rearrangements, and the resulting probabilities were checked against IGoR. A later analysis scored TCR-TCR, TCR-HLA and TCR-CMV co-occurrence with hypergeometric tests, applying a repertoire-size bias correction to TCR pairs. False discovery rates were estimated in a later analysis by permuting HLA or CMV assignments 20 times. In a later analysis, co-occurring TCRs were grouped using DBSCAN, and TCRdist sequence similarity was added for clustering within HLA-allele-positive subsets. Repertoires with fewer than 30,000 or more than 120,000 public chains were left out of co-occurrence clustering, as were five repertoires with anomalous nucleotide sharing. TCRdb carries this immuneACCESS record with in-frame sequences only. Its versions omit some clonotypes, under half of them owing to an unresolved V gene in the studies checked, with the rest unexplained. V and J calls and clone size follow that table, whereas D and trimming were derived from the DNA. The sample includes fewer than 60,000 clones, with approximately 80% observed a single time. The ten largest clones take up about 3.3% of the sample.

CDR1 is given as SGDLS and CDR2 as YYNGEE, both from the germline V gene. Its CDR3 holds 13 amino acids, cysteine through phenylalanine. Just CDR3 DNA is preserved here, 39 bases in frame from base 1. In total, more than 500 healthy bone marrow donors made up the cohort. Cohort members were all nominally healthy when sampled, although unrecorded immune exposures were likely present. The donor tested CMV seropositive and was one of the 289 seropositive cohort members. A peripheral blood sample was collected from each donor, and TCR beta sequencing was performed on peripheral blood mononuclear cells. Genomic DNA was extracted from the blood cell samples with the Qiagen DNeasy Blood Extraction Kit. Points the paper makes about the study in general: Specific HLA alleles were associated with some 15,000 TCR beta sequences at a false discovery rate of 0.05 in a later analysis. The 87-base-pair reads could not distinguish some IMGT-functional V segments, including TRBV6-2 and TRBV6-3, so those segments were excluded. The earlier analysis of around 600 of the donors excluded some 16 rarely observed V segments, including chromosome 9 orphons, because counts were too low. A total of roughly 160 TCR beta chains were listed by the study as associated with cytomegalovirus. A further reported finding was that TCR beta sequences accurately predicted the HLA-A and HLA-B alleles for most subjects in the first cohort. In a later analysis, TCR association rates were found to vary across HLA loci, with the most associated TCRs seen for DRB1 alleles and the fewest for HLA-C alleles. Because HLA typing was missing for some donors at each locus, association tests included only the typed subset. The sequencing pipeline was judged likely to have produced a cluster of highly shared sequence variants as a technical artifact. CMV serostatus was the only immune exposure information available for the cohort. The classifier was reported to diagnose cytomegalovirus status with high specificity and sensitivity in both the original cohort and the validation cohort. Correlated functional status among segregating V segments might be attributable to linkage disequilibrium, but an unknown experimental factor could not be ruled out. When HLA alleles, especially DR and DQ, strongly co-occurred, TCR associations were difficult to assign to individual alleles. An earlier analysis of approximately 600 of the donors showed that most TCR beta V segments appeared in productive rearrangements either about 90% or about 30% of the time, which broadly matched IMGT annotations. According to the authors, the approach could potentially be generalized to other disease states and immunological phenotypes. In a later genetic analysis, fewer N-insertions in productive TCRs were reported among donors in an Asian-associated ancestry cluster than the approximately 710-donor mean. The cohort was sequenced for TCR beta chains only, and without alpha or paired-chain data the features that could be detected were limited. Most CMV-associated TCR beta chains appeared to be HLA-restricted in a later analysis, and the HLA associations seemed to be driven largely by CMV exposure. V-gene and J-gene trimming of TCR beta chains was associated with a missense DCLRE1C variant in a later genetic analysis, and the association was replicated in an independent cohort. Presence/absence analyses assumed roughly uniform sequencing depth across donors, an assumption that may not hold. A later analysis reported that several top co-occurrence clusters appeared linked to parvovirus B19, influenza, CMV and Epstein-Barr virus. In a later analysis, HLA-associated TCR beta chains were found to be more clonally expanded and to have lower generation probabilities than equally common non-associated chains. Most TCR sequences were seen in very few donors, while some public TCRs were found in many individuals. Three of the identified cytomegalovirus-associated TCR beta chains were confirmed in vitro to be specific for cytomegalovirus antigens.

This clone occurred once. The clone's antigen remains unknown. The junction departs from the called germline gene at one end, perhaps through a read error. The receptor was derived from a woman aged 35 to 49 in good health and CMV-seropositive. The rearrangement joined TRBV9 to TRBJ2-2; the D segment could be TRBD2, given 5 matching bases. The sample taken for sequencing was PBMCs. The CDR3 loop reads CASSVSEHRGAVF. The sequenced DNA is TGTGCCAGCAGCGTTTCCGAACACCGGGGAGCTGTTTTT.